This T cell receptor beta chain stems from a study of cytomegalovirus exposure and HLA in healthy donors. The study ran its PCR with 60 Vbeta and 13 Jbeta primers. Libraries were prepared by immunoSEQ multiplex PCR; TCRdb keeps only in-frame clonotypes and omits some of them. The sample carries 140,000 to 150,000 clones, under 70% recorded once. This clone was seen more than once but under ten times. Between the trimmed V and J ends, which lost 5 bases and 0 bases, there was a span of 10 bases. The germline V gene has CDR1 SEHNR and CDR2 FQNEAQ (reference sequence). The CDR3 is made up of 14 amino acids.

The specimen was PBMCs. The J gene is TRBJ1-2, the V gene TRBV7-9; D call uncertain. The TCR originated in a woman aged 55-69 years in good health and CMV-seronegative. The CDR3 region has the DNA TGTGCCAGCAGCCGGAGGAGTCCTAACTATGGCTACACCTTC. Translating gives CASSRRSPNYGYTF.